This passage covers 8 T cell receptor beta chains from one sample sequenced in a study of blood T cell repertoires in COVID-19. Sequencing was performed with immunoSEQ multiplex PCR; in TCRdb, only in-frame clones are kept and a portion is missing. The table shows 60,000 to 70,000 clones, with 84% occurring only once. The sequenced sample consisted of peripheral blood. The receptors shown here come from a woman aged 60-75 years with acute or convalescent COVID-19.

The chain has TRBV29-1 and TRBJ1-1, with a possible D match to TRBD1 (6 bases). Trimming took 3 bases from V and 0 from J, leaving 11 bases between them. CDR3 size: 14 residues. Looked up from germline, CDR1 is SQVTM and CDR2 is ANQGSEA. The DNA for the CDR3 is TGCAGCGTTGACGCGACAGGTCTGAACACTGAAGCTTTCTTT. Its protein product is CSVDATGLNTEAFF.

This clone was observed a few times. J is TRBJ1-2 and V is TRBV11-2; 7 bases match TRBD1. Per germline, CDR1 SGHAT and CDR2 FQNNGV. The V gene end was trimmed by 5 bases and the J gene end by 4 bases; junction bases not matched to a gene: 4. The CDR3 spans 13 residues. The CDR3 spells CASSQDRTYGYTF. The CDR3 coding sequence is TGTGCCAGCAGCCAGGACAGGACCTATGGCTACACCTTC.

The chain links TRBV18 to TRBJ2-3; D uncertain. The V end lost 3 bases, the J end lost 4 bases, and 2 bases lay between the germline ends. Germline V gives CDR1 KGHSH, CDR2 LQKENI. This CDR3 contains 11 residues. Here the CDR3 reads CASSPSDTQYF. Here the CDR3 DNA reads TGTGCCAGCTCACCCTCAGATACGCAGTATTTT.

CDR3 sequence (DNA): TGTGCCAGCAGCTTGGGGGGCGGCAAAGCTAACTATGGCTACACCTTC. Amino acids: CASSLGGGKANYGYTF. The chain is built from TRBV5-5 and TRBJ1-2, with D perhaps matching TRBD1 (5 bases). V lost 0 bases to trimming and J lost 0 bases, with 12 bases between them. This CDR3 has 16 residues. CDR1 and CDR2 from the germline V gene are SGHKS and YYEKEE (reference sequence).

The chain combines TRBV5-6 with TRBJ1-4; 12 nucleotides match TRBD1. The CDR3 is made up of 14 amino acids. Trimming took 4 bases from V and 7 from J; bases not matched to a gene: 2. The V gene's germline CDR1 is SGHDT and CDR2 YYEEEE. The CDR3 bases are TGTGCCAGCAGCAAGGGACAGGGGGCTGAAAAACTGTTTTTT. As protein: CASSKGQGAEKLFF. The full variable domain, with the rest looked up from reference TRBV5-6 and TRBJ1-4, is DAGVTQSPTHLIKTRGQQVTLRCSPKSGHDTVSWYQQALGQGPQFIFQYYEEEERQRGNFPDRFSGHQFPNYSSELNVNALLLGDSALYLCASSKGQGAEKLFFGSGTQLSVL.

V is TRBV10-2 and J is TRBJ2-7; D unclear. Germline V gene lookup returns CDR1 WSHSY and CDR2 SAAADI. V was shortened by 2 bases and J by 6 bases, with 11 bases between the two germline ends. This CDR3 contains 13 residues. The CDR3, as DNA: TGCGCCAGCAGTGAGCCCGTCCTAATCGAGCAGTACTTC. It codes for CASSEPVLIEQYF.

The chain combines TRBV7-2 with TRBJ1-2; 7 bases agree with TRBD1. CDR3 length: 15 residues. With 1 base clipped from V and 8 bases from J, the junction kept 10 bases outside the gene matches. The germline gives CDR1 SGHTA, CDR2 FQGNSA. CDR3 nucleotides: TGTGCCAGCAGCTTAGACTCACAGGGGTGGGAGGGCTACACCTTC. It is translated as CASSLDSQGWEGYTF.

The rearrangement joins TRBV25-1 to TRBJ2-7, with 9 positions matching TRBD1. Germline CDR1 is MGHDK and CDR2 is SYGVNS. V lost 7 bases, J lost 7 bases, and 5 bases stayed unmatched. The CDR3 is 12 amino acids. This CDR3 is CASMGTGREQYF. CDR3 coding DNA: TGTGCCAGCATGGGGACAGGGAGGGAGCAGTACTTC.